One sample yielded the 9 T cell receptor beta chains listed below, sequenced in a study of blood T cell repertoires in COVID-19. Clones were sequenced by immunoSEQ multiplex PCR, and TCRdb holds only the in-frame ones, with some missing. Found here are around 400,000 clones, around 89% of them singletons; the top ten hold 0.95% to 1.5%. The source material was peripheral blood. The receptors derive from a man in his forties or fifties with acute or convalescent COVID-19.

The chain has TRBV11-2 and TRBJ2-7, with 14 nucleotides matching TRBD2. With V trimmed by 1 base and J by 9 bases, 14 bases remained unmatched. Per the germline V gene, CDR1 is SGHAT and CDR2 is FQNNGV. The CDR3 sequence is 18 residues long. CDR3: CASSLVRLAGGVSEAQYF. DNA for the CDR3: TGTGCCAGCAGCTTAGTCCGACTAGCGGGAGGGGTCTCGGAGGCGCAGTACTTC.

The V gene is TRBV6-5, the J gene TRBJ1-1, with D possibly being TRBD1 (6 bases). V gave up 7 bases and J gave up 5 bases, with 8 bases separating them. The CDR3 totals 11 residues. CDR1 and CDR2 from the germline V gene are MNHEY and SVGAGI. Here the CDR3 DNA reads TGTGCCAGCACCCAGGGGACTGAAGCTTTCTTT. As protein: CASTQGTEAFF.

This clone was recorded many times. This CDR3 reads CAWSLPSNSPLHF. CDR3 DNA: TGTGCCTGGAGTTTGCCGAGTAATTCACCCCTCCACTTT. The genes are TRBV30 and TRBJ1-6; D is unresolved. The V gene's germline CDR1 is GTSNPN and CDR2 SVGIG (reference sequence). This CDR3 has 13 amino acids. With 2 bases removed from V and 6 bases from J, the gap between germline ends came to 8 bases. Full variable domain (outside the CDR3, taken from reference TRBV30 and TRBJ1-6): SQTIHQWPATLVQPVGSPLSLECTVEGTSNPNLYWYRQAAGRGLQLLFYSVGIGQISSEVPQNLSASRPQDRQFILSSKKLLLSDSGFYLCAWSLPSNSPLHFGNGTRLTVT.

V is TRBV4-2 and J is TRBJ1-2; TRBD1 matches at 9 bases. Germline loops: CDR1 LGHNA, CDR2 YNFKEQ. This CDR3 is 16 amino acids long. The V gene end was trimmed by 3 bases and the J gene end by 5 bases; junction bases not matched to a gene: 10. CDR3 amino acids: CASSQGRTGVIYGYTF. CDR3 DNA sequence: TGTGCCAGCAGCCAGGGAAGGACAGGGGTGATATATGGCTACACCTTC.

DNA of the CDR3: TGTGCCATCAGTGAGGGGGGCCTTGATTCACCCCTCCACTTT. Translation: CAISEGGLDSPLHF. J is TRBJ1-6 and V is TRBV10-3, with D possibly being TRBD1 (6 bases). Germline CDR1 reads ENHRY; CDR2 reads SYGVKD. V was trimmed by 2 bases and J by 8 bases, leaving 10 bases between them. This CDR3 region has 14 residues.

The chain recombines TRBV2 with TRBJ1-2; 11 bases match TRBD1. The length of the CDR3 is 14 residues. Trimming at V came to 6 bases and at J to 2 bases, leaving 2 bases not matched to a gene. CDR1 and CDR2 (germline): SNHLY, FYNNEI. CDR3 region: CASSRDRGNYGYTF. CDR3 sequence (DNA): TGTGCCAGCAGCCGGGACAGGGGGAACTATGGCTACACCTTC.

The CDR3 bases are TGCAGCGCCGATGACAGTCCGAACACTGAAGCTTTCTTT. This gives the protein CSADDSPNTEAFF. This chain links TRBV29-1 with TRBJ1-1; possible D gene TRBD1, 5 bases. The CDR3 is 13 residues long. V dropped 7 bases and J dropped 1 base, with 13 bases sitting between them. Germline CDR1 and CDR2: SQVTM and ANQGSEA.

V gene TRBV6-1 combines with J gene TRBJ1-2; D is possibly TRBD1 (6 bases). Germline CDR1 reads MNHNS; CDR2 reads SASEGT. The CDR3 has 17 amino acids. With 3 bases removed from V and 8 bases from J, the gap between germline ends came to 25 bases. CDR3 amino acids: CASSENGLGWGPGGYTF. In nucleotides, the CDR3 is TGTGCCAGCAGTGAGAATGGACTGGGATGGGGGCCAGGGGGCTACACCTTC.

The gene calls are TRBV10-3 and TRBJ2-1; 11 nucleotides agree with TRBD1. CDR1 and CDR2 (germline): ENHRY, SYGVKD. After removal of 4 bases from V and 5 bases from J, the junction contained 7 bases not matched to a gene. This CDR3 comprises 16 residues. The CDR3 loop is CAISGGTGGGHNEQFF. The CDR3 DNA follows: TGTGCCATCAGTGGGGGGACAGGGGGAGGGCACAATGAGCAGTTCTTC.